This T cell receptor beta chain was sequenced for a study of beta chain features in type 1 diabetes. Only a few counts were recorded for this clone. Antigen specificity is unknown. CD45RO/CCR7/CD25/CD127/CD95/CD27 staining was used to isolate CD4+ naive, central memory, regulatory and stem cell-like memory cells by sorting. Since all of the isolated RNA was reverse transcribed, expressed TCRB transcripts were what got sequenced. There were 3.5 million or so reads on average in the naive, central memory and regulatory T cell samples. Sequencing was performed with immunoSEQ multiplex PCR; in TCRdb, only in-frame clones are kept and a portion is missing. The sample consists of about 150,000 clones, approximately 12% of them appearing once. Overall study results and limits: Within the patient group, naive, central memory and Treg TCRB repertoires appeared more similar to each other than within healthy donors. A pattern of fewer insertions and more deletions at VDJ junctions was seen in type 1 diabetes patients.

This CDR3 has 15 amino acids. V gave up 4 bases and J gave up 2 bases, with 14 bases separating them. The germline V gene encodes CDR1 MDHEN and CDR2 SYDVKM. The gene calls are TRBV28 and TRBJ1-2; D is possibly TRBD1 (5 bases). The sample was central memory CD4+ T cells from blood. The sequence was collected from a man between 18 and 35 years old in good health. The CDR3 spells CASSSDSTDNYGYTF. CDR3 DNA: TGTGCCAGCAGTTCAGACTCGACAGACAACTATGGCTACACCTTC.